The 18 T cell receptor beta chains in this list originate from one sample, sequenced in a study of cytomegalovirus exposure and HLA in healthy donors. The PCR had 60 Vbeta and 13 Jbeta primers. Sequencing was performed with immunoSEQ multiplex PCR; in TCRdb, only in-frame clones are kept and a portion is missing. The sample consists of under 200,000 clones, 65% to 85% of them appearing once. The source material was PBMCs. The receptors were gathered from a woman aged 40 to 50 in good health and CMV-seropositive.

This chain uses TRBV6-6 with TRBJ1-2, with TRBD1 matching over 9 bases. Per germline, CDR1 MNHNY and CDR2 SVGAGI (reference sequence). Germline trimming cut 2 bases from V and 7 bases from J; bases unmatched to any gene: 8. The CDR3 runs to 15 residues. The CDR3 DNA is TGTGCCAGCAGTTACCGGACAGGGGATTATGGTGGCTACACCTTC. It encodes CASSYRTGDYGGYTF.

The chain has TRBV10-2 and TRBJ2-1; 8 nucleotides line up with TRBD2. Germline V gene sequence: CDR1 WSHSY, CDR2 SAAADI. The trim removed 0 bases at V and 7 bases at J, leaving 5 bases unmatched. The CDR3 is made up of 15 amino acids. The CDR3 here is CASSESGGRRNEQFF. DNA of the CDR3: TGCGCCAGCAGTGAGTCCGGCGGGAGGCGGAATGAGCAGTTCTTC.

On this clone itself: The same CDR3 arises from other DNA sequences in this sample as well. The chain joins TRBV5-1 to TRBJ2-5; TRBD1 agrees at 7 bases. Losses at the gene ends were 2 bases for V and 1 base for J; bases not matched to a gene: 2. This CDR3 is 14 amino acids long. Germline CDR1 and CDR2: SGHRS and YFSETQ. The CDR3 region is CASSLGTVQETQYF. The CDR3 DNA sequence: TGCGCCAGCAGCTTAGGGACAGTCCAAGAGACCCAGTACTTC.

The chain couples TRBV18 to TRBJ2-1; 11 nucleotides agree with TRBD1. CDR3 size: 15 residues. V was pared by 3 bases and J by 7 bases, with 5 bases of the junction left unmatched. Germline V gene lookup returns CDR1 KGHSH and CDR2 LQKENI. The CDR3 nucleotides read TGTGCCAGCTCACCGGGACAGGGGGGGTGGAATGAGCAGTTCTTC. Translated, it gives CASSPGQGGWNEQFF.

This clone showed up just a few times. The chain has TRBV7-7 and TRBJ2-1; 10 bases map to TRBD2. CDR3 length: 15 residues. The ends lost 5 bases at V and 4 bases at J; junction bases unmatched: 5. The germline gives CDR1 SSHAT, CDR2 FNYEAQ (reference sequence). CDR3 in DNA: TGTGCCAGCAGCCGGACTAGCGGTCCTTACAATGAGCAGTTCTTC. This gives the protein CASSRTSGPYNEQFF. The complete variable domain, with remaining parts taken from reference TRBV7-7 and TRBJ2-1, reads GAGVSQSPRYKVTKRGQDVTLRCDPISSHATLYWYQQALGQGPEFLTYFNYEAQPDKSGLPSDRFSAERPEGSISTLTIQRTEQRDSAMYRCASSRTSGPYNEQFFGPGTRLTVL.

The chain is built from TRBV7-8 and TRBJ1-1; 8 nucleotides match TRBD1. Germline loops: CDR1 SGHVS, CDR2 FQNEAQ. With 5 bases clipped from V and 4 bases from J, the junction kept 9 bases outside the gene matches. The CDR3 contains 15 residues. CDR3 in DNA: TGTGCCAGCAGCCTCCCTACAGGGGGGGGCACTGAAGCTTTCTTT. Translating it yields CASSLPTGGGTEAFF. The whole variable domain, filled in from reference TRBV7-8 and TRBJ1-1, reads GAGVSQSPRYKVAKRGQDVALRCDPISGHVSLFWYQQALGQGPEFLTYFQNEAQLDKSGLPSDRFFAERPEGSVSTLKIQRTQQEDSAVYLCASSLPTGGGTEAFFGQGTRLTVV.

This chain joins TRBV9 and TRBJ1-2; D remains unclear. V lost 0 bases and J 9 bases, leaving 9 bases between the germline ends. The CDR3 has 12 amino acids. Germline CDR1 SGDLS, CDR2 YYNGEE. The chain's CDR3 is CASSVDSFSYTF. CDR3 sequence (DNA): TGTGCCAGCAGCGTAGATAGCTTTAGCTACACCTTC.

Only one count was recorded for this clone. The CDR3, as DNA: TGTGCCAGCAGTGAACTGGCGGGGGGATTAGGCATGCTGTTCTTC. Residues: CASSELAGGLGMLFF. The chain carries TRBV6-1 and TRBJ2-1; 8 nucleotides match TRBD2. Per germline, CDR1 MNHNS and CDR2 SASEGT. This CDR3 is 15 amino acids long. The J segment lost 15 bases and the V segment lost 2 bases, leaving 15 bases of the junction unmatched.

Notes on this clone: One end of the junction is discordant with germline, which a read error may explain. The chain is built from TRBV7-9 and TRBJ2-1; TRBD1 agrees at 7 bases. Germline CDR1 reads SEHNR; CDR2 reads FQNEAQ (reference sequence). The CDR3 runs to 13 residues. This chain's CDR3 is CSSSRPTGSEQFF. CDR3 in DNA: TGTTCCAGCAGTAGACCGACAGGGAGTGAGCAGTTCTTC.

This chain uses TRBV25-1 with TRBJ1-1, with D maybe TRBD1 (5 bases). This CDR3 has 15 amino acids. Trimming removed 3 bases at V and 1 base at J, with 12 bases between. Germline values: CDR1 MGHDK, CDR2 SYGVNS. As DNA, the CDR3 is TGTGCCAGCAGTGATGGGGGGACGGCGAACACTGAAGCTTTCTTT. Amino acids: CASSDGGTANTEAFF.

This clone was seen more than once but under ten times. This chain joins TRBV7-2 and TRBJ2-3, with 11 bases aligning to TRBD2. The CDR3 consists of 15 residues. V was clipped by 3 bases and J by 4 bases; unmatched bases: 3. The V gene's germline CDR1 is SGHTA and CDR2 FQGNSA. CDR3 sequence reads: CASSFSGGASDTQYF. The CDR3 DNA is TGTGCCAGCAGCTTTAGCGGGGGGGCTTCAGATACGCAGTATTTT.

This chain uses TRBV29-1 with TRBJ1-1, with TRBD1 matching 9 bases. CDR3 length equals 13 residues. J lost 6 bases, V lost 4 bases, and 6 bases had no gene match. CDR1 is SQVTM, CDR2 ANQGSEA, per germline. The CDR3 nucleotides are TGCAGCGTTGCTAGGGACAGGGAAGCTGAAGCTTTCTTT. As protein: CSVARDREAEAFF.

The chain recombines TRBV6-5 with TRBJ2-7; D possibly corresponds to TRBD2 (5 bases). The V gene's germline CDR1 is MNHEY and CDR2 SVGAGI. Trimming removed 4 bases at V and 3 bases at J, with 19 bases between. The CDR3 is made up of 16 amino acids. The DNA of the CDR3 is TGTGCCAGCAGTTTTACTGAATACGCGGAGGACTACGAGCAGTACTTC. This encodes CASSFTEYAEDYEQYF.

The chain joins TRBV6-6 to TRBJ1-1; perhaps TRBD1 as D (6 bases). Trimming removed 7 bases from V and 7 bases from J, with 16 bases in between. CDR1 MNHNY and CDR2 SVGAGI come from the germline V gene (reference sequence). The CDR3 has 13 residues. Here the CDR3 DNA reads TGTGCCAGCACCAGCGACAGGAATTATGAAGCTTTCTTT. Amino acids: CASTSDRNYEAFF.

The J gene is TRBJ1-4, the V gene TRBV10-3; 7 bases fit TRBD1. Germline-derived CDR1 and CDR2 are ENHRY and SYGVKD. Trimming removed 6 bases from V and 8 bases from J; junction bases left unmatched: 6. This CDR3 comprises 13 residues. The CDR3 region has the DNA TGTGCCATCAGCCCCCCGGACAGGGAAAAACTGTTTTTT. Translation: CAISPPDREKLFF.

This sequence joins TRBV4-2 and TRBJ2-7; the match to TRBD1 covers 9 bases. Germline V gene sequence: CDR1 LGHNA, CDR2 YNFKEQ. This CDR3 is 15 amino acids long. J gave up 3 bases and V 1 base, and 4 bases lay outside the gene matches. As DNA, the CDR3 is TGTGCCAGCAGCCAAGCGACAGGGGGGAACTACGAGCAGTACTTC. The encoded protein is CASSQATGGNYEQYF.

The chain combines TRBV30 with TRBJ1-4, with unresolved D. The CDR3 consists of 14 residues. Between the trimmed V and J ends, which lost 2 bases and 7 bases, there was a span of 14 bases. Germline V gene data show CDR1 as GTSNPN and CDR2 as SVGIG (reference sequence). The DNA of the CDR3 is TGTGCCTGGAGTTCACCGGAACGGGGTGAAAAACTGTTTTTT. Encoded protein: CAWSSPERGEKLFF.

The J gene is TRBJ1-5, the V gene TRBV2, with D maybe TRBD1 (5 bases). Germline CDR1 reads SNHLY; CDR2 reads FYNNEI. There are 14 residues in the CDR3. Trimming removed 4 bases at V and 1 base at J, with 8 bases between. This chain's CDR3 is CASSGGGSNQPQHF. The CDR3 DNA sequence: TGTGCCAGCAGTGGGGGGGGGAGCAATCAGCCCCAGCATTTT.